This T cell receptor (beta chain) was documented in a study of shared clonotypes between healthy human individuals (TCRdb year 2020). About the investigation overall: Three men and two women, aged 18 to 49 years, made up the cohort. For each donor, three plates each were used for CD4 naive and CD4 memory, two plates were used for CD8 naive, and one plate was used for CD8 memory. To estimate repertoire size and how much clonotype sharing occurs between individuals, the study deeply sequenced the blood TCR repertoires of several healthy adults. To increase sequencing depth and limit assay-specific biases, TCR repertoire library preparation and sequencing were carried out by different laboratories using diverse techniques. Per donor, leukapheresis produced somewhere between about 0.94 and 9 billion PBMCs.

The donors were healthy, HIV-negative adults with no recently reported acute infections or vaccinations. Only Caucasian adults living in Nashville, Tennessee, USA were represented among the donors. CD4+ T cells were enriched through magnetic negative selection, after which naive cells were positively selected on CD45RA and the remaining negative fraction served as the memory subset. Blood was obtained by leukapheresis, after which PBMCs were separated by Ficoll-Histopaque density gradient centrifugation and cryopreserved in liquid nitrogen vapor phase. Analytical flow cytometry was used to check the purity and quantity of each magnetically sorted T cell population. Each sorted fraction had its genomic DNA isolated and then quantified by UV absorbance on a Nanodrop 2000c. In the case of this clone: No antigen is known for it. Per-nucleotide qualities are absent, and no much larger clonotype sits a single base away.

Study-wide conclusions, independent of this receptor: About 5% of naive CD4, 3.5% of naive CD8, 2.3% of memory CD4, and about 0.4% of memory CD8 clonotypes were shared across a few donors. Compared with non-shared clonotypes, the clonotypes found in all four sorted-subset donors had higher generation probabilities. Only blood was sampled, and tissue TCR repertoires likely differ from those in blood. Pairwise subsampling led to the expectation that sequencing depth would affect the degree of clonotype sharing among donors. Naive subsets generally had larger estimated clonotype richness than memory subsets did. Incomplete sequencing was indicated by rarefaction of sorted-subset datasets, despite the large sequencing depth. The genetic and exposure-history diversity represented was limited by the small number of donors.

Using the deep immunoSEQ assay, multiplex PCR amplified TCR CDR3 regions from genomic DNA. Extracted genomic DNA from each cell subset was distributed evenly across all wells of several immunoSEQ 96-well plates, and each plate was treated as a replicate. For sorted subsets, approximately 210 ng genomic DNA, equal to some 30,000 T cell genomes, was loaded into each replicate PCR. Purified libraries were measured with a Qubit 3.0 fluorometer, size-checked on a Bioanalyzer 2100, and measured again with the KAPA Library Quantification kit. Each immunoSEQ 96-well plate was sequenced on its own single-read 150-cycle Illumina NextSeq 550 flow cell. The authors' pipeline ran thus. Because the immunoSEQ output held only junctional sequences and lacked quality scores, the filtering could not match the filtering applied to full-length reads. To assign V/J genes and CDR3, sequences were annotated against IMGT germline references using PyIR, a Python wrapper for IgBLAST v1.9. Reads were removed for weak V/J assignments (E-value above 1e-6), missing CDR3, stop codons, out-of-frame junctions, or ambiguous translated residues. A V3J clonotype was defined by an identical inferred V gene, J gene, and CDR3 amino acid sequence. To compute the percentage overlap between repertoires, the number of shared unique clonotypes was divided by the size of the smaller repertoire. Richness of each repertoire was evaluated using RTK rarefaction, the Chao1 estimator, and Recon v2.1 estimates of unobserved clonotypes. Generation probabilities for all TCRbeta clonotypes obtained by the gDNA method from a handful of donors were computed using OLGA. Imported from immuneACCESS, the table was reduced by TCRdb to in-frame sequences with V and J called. These copies leave out some clones; in studies compared against another copy, an unresolved V gene accounts for under half, and the cause of the remainder is not known. D and trimming come from the DNA, and the V and J calls and clone size come from that table. For this sample there are around 1.5 million clones; 95% to 99% appear just once. The ten largest clones add up to approximately 0.44% of the sample.

Sequenced: naive CD4+ T cells sorted from blood. The cell subset or site label on this specimen signifies: CD45RA+ positively selected. The receptor was derived from a man aged 25 to 40 in good health.

CDR3 region: CASSLALAGLALPLHGYTF. The DNA sequence follows: TGTGCCAGCAGCTTAGCGCTAGCAGGGTTGGCTTTACCTTTACATGGCTACACCTTC. Rearrangement joined TRBV7-9 to TRBJ1-2; TRBD1 is perhaps the D gene, given 5 matching bases. For CDR1 and CDR2, the germline V gene (reference sequence) lists SEHNR and FQNEAQ. Deletion took 0 bases off V and 6 bases off J, with a span of 26 bases between the germline ends. Reading from cysteine to phenylalanine, the CDR3 counts 19 amino acids. Only the CDR3 part of the read is kept: 57 bases, read in frame from the first base.